This T cell receptor beta chain was observed in a study of molecular identifiers for immune sequencing clone quantification. MiXCR was run by TCRdb on the PCR reads, yielding one entry per CDR3 protein. The top ten hold around 0.79% of the sample, which has around 470,000 distinct CDR3 sequences, roughly 24% seen once. The germline V and J ends were trimmed by 4 bases and 10 bases, with 17 bases remaining between them. CDR1 is SGHNT, CDR2 YYREEE, per germline (reference sequence). The CDR3 spans 14 residues. This clonotype appeared a few times. The sample was naive CD8+ T cells from blood, with Jurkat cell RNA spiked in. Subset indicated: FACS-sorted CD8+CD4-CCR7+CD45RA+ naive T cells. The sequence was collected from a human donor in good health. Some libraries in this study had Jurkat cell RNA spiked in. This chain connects TRBV5-4 to TRBJ1-4; D unclear. The CDR3: CASSQKWGEGKLFF. CDR3 in DNA: TGTGCCAGCAGCCAGAAATGGGGTGAAGGAAAACTGTTTTTT.